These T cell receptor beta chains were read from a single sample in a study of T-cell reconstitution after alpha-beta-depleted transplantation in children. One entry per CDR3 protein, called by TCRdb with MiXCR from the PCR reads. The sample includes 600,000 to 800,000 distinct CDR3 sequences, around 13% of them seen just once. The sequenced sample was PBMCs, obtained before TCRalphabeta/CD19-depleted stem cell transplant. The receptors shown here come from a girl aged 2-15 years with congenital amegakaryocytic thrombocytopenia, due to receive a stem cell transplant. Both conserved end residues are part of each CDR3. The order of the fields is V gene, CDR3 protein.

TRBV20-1 CSASMPPPAETQYF
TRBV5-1 CASSQNRLLGEQYF
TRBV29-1 CSVASGTYEQYF
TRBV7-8 CASSLAQGASTDTQYF
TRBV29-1 CSYSLGRGTDTQYF
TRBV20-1 CSARRDKGLAGPGDEQYF
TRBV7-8 CASSLEGNRAYSNQPQHF
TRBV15 CATSREKGVKARTEAFF
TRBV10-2 CASSGFIAGAVEQFF
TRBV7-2 CASSSAPTIDTQYF
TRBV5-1 CTSSLPGSTDTQYF
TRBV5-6 CASSLGRDGILVQYF
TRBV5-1 CASSLGRTHVNPEAFF
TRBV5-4 CASSLNVRPQNTGELFF
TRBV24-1 CATSDARAESTDTQYF
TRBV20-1 CSATTQDLGVFYEQYF
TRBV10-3 CAISESSGRADEQFF
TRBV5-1 CASSLEVGGNEQFF
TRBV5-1 CASSLTVSSGNTIYF
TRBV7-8 CASRPQGAYNSPLHF
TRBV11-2 CASSLRALAGDLYNEQFF
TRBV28 CATVTSGGNEQFF
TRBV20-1 CSARERGTGNTIYF
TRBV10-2 CASSEWASGSLYEQFF
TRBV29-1 CSALGQGTELFF
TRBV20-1 CSASPEAKNIQYF
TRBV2 CARSQAGTGELFF
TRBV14 CASSRNSEQFF
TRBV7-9 CASSSGLAGPWNEQFF
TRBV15 CATSRDRGKDTQYF
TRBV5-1 CASNPGTIADTQYF
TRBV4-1 CASSQMGSNTGELFF
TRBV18 CASSPPSQAYEQYF
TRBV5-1 CASRLETIANTGELFF
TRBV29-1 CSVLKVTEAFF
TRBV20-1 CSAEDRRHPGDTQYF
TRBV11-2 CASSLAPGLTAYEQYF